The 3 T cell receptor beta chains reported below all come from one sample, sequenced in a study of radiotherapy plus CTLA-4 blockade in lung cancer. Sequencing was performed with immunoSEQ multiplex PCR; in TCRdb, only in-frame clones are kept and a portion is missing. The table has about 49,000 clones, around 69% seen once; the top ten hold over 8.5%. The material was peripheral blood, obtained from a patient treated with radiotherapy plus ipilimumab. These receptors all come from a human donor with non-small cell lung cancer who had stable disease on radiotherapy plus ipilimumab.

The chain is built from TRBV6-6 and TRBJ1-1, with D maybe TRBD1 (6 bases). CDR3 length: 14 residues. The V end was cut by 7 bases, the J end by 1 base, with 13 bases between. The germline CDR1 and CDR2 sequences are MNHNY and SVGAGI (reference sequence). CDR3 sequence: CASTLGQKNTEAFF. CDR3 coding DNA: TGTGCCAGCACCCTCGGACAGAAGAACACTGAAGCTTTCTTT.

The V call is TRBV5-1, the J call TRBJ1-1, with D perhaps matching TRBD1 (5 bases). The CDR3 consists of 15 residues. CDR1 is SGHRS, CDR2 YFSETQ, per germline. Trimming cost V 4 bases and J 4 bases, with 17 bases left between them. CDR3 residues: CASSPKPGLGTEAFF. In DNA, the CDR3 is TGCGCCAGCAGCCCGAAACCAGGGTTGGGCACTGAAGCTTTCTTT.

This clone was detected only a few times. The chain recombines TRBV6-4 with TRBJ2-1; 14 bases line up with TRBD2. Germline trimming cut 0 bases from V and 4 bases from J; bases unmatched to any gene: 2. The CDR3 spans 17 residues. The germline V gene has CDR1 MRHNA and CDR2 SNTAGT. As DNA, the CDR3 is TGTGCCAGCAGTGACTCCGGACTAGCGGGGGGTTACAATGAGCAGTTCTTC. Encoded protein: CASSDSGLAGGYNEQFF.